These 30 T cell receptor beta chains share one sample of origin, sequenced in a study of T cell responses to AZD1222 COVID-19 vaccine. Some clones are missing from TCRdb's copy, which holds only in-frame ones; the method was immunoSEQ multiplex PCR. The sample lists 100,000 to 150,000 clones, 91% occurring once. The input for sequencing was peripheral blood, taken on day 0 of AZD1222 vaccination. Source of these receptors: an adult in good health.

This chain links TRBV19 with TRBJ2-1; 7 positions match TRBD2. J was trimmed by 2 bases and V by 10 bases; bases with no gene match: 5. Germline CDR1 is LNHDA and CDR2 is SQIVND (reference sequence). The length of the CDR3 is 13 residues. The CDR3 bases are TGTGCCACGGCGCGGGAGCCCTACAATGAGCAGTTCTTC. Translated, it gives CATAREPYNEQFF.

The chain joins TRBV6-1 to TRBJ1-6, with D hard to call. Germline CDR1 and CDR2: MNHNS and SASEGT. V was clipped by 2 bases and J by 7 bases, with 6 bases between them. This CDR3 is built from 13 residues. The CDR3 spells CASSEPGNSPLHF. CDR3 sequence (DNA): TGTGCCAGCAGTGAACCTGGGAATTCACCCCTCCACTTT.

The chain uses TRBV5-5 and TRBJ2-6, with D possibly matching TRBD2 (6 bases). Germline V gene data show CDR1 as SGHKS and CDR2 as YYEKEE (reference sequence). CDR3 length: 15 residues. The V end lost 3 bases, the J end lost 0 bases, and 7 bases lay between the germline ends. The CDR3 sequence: CASSWRDSGANVLTF. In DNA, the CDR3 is TGTGCCAGCAGCTGGAGGGACTCTGGGGCCAACGTCCTGACTTTC.

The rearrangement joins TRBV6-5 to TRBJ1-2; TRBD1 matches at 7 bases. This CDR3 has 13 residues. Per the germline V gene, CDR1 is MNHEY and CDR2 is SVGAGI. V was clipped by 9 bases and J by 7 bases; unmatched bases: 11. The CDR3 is CASSFDRVLGYTF. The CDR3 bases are TGTGCCAGTTCATTCGACAGGGTACTTGGCTACACCTTC.

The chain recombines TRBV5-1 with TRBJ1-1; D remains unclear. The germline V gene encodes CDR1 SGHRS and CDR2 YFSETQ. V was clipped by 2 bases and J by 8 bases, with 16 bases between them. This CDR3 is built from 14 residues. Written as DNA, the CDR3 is TGCGCCAGCAGCTTTTATTCGAACGGACTAGAAGCTTTCTTT. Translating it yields CASSFYSNGLEAFF.

CDR3 protein: CASGLERSSPLHF. CDR3 bases: TGTGCCAGCGGATTGGAGAGGAGTTCACCCCTCCACTTT. The chain combines TRBV19 with TRBJ1-6, with D hard to call. V dropped 9 bases and J dropped 9 bases, with 15 bases sitting between them. CDR3 length: 13 residues. CDR1 LNHDA and CDR2 SQIVND come from the germline V gene (reference sequence).

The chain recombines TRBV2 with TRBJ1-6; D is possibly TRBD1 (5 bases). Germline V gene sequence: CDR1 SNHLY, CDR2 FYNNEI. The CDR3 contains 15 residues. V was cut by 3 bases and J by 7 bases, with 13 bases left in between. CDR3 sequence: CASSEMGPLNSPLHF. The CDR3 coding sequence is TGTGCCAGCAGTGAGATGGGACCGCTAAATTCACCCCTCCACTTT.

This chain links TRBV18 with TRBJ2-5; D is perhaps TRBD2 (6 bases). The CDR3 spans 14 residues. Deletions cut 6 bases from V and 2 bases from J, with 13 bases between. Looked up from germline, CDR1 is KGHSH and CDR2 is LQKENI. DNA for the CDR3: TGTGCCAGCTCCCCCTCGGGGGAGCAAGAGACCCAGTACTTC. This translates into CASSPSGEQETQYF.

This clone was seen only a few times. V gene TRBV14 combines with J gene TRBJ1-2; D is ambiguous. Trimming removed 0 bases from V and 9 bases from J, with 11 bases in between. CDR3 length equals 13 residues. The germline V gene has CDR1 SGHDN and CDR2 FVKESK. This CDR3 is CASSQDSPYRYTF. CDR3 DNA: TGTGCCAGCAGCCAAGATTCCCCCTACCGCTACACCTTC.

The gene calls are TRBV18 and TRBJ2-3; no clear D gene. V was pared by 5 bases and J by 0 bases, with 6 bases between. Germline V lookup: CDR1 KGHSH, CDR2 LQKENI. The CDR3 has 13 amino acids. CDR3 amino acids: CASSSDSTDTQYF. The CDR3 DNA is TGTGCCAGCTCATCCGACAGCACAGATACGCAGTATTTT.

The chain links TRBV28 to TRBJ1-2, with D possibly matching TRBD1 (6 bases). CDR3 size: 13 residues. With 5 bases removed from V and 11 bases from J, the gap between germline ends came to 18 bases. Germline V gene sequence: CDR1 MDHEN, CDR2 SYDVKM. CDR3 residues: CASSPPHGRGYTF. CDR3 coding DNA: TGTGCCAGCAGTCCCCCCCACGGCAGGGGTTACACCTTC.

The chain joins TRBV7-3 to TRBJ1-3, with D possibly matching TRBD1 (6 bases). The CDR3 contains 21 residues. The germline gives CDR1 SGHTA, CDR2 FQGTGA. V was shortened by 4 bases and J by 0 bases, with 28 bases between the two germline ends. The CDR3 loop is CASSSIRGASHPTHSGNTIYF. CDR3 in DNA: TGTGCCAGCAGCTCAATCAGGGGCGCCAGTCACCCTACACACTCTGGAAACACCATATATTTT.

The CDR3 sequence: CASSPYNEQFF. The CDR3 DNA reads as TGTGCCAGCAGCCCGTACAATGAGCAGTTCTTC. The chain joins TRBV7-8 to TRBJ2-1; no reliable D call. This CDR3 has 11 amino acids. With 5 bases removed from V and 4 bases from J, the gap between germline ends came to 3 bases. Germline V lookup: CDR1 SGHVS, CDR2 FQNEAQ.

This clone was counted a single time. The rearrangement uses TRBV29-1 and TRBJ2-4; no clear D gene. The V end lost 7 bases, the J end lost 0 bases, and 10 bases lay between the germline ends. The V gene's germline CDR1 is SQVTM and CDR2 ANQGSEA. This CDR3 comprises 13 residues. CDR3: CSALVLAKNIQYF. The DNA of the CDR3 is TGCAGCGCCCTAGTATTAGCCAAAAACATTCAGTACTTC.

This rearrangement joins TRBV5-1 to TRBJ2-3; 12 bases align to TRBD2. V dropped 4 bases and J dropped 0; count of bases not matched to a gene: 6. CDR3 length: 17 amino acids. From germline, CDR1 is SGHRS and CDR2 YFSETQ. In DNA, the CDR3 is TGCGCCAGCAGCCGACTAGCGGGAGTGGGGAGCACAGATACGCAGTATTTT. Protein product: CASSRLAGVGSTDTQYF.

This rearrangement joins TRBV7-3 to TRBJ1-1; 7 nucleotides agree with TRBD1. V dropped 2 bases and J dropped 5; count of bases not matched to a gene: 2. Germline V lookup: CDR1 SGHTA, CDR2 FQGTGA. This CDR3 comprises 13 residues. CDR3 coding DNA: TGTGCCAGCAGCTTACAGGGGGTGACTGAAGCTTTCTTT. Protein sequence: CASSLQGVTEAFF.

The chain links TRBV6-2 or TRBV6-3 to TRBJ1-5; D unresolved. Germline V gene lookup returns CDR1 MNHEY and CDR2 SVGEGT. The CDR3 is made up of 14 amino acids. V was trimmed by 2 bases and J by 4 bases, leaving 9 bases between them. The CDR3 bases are TGTGCCAGCAGTTACCATGGATCAAATCAGCCCCAGCATTTT. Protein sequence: CASSYHGSNQPQHF.

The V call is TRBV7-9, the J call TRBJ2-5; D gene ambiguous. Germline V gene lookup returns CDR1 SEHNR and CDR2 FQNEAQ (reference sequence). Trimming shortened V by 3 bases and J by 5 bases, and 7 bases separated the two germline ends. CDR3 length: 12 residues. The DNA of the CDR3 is TGTGCCAGCAGCTTGGGTGCGGAGACCCAGTACTTC. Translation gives CASSLGAETQYF.

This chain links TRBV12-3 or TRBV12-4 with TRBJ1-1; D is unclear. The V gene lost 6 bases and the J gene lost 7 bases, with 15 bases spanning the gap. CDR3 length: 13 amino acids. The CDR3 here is CASRTGVSREAFF. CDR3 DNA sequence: TGTGCCAGCAGGACGGGAGTTTCCCGTGAAGCTTTCTTT.

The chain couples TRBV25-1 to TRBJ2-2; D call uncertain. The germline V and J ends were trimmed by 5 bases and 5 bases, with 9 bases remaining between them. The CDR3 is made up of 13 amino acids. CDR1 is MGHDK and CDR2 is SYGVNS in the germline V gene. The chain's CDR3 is CASSFGRTGELFF. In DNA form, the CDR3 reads TGTGCCAGCAGTTTTGGACGGACCGGGGAGCTGTTTTTT.

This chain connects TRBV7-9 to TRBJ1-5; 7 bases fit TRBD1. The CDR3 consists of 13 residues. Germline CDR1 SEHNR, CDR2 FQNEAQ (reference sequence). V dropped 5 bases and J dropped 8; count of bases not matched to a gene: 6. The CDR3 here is CASSPTGREPQHF. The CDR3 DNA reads TGTGCCAGCAGCCCGACAGGGAGAGAGCCCCAGCATTTT.

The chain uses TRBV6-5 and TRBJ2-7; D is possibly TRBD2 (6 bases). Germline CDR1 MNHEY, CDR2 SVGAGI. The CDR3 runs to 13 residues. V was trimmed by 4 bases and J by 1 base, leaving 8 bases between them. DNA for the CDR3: TGTGCCAGCAGTTTCCGGGGGTCCTACGAGCAGTACTTC. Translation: CASSFRGSYEQYF.

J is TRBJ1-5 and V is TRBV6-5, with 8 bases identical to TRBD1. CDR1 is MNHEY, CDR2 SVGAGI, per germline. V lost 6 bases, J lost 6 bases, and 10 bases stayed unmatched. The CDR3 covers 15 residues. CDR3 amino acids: CASSGSRQGSQPQHF. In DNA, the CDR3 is TGTGCCAGCAGCGGTTCAAGACAGGGGAGTCAGCCCCAGCATTTT.

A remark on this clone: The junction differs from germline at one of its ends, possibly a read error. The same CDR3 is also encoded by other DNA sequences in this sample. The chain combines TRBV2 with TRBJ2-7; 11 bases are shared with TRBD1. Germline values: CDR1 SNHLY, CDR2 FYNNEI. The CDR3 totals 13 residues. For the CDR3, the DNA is TGTGCCAGCAGCGGACAGGGGGCAGACGAGCAGTATTTC. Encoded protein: CASSGQGADEQYF.

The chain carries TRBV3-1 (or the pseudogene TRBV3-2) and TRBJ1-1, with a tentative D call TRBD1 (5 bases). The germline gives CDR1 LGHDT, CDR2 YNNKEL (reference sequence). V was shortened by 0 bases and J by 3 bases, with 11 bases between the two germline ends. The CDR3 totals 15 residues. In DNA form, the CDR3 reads TGTGCCAGCAGCCAAGATCATCAGGGAGACACTGAAGCTTTCTTT. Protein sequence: CASSQDHQGDTEAFF.

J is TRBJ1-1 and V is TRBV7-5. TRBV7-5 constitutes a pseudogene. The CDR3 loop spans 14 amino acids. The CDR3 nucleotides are TGTGCCAGAAGCTTAGAAGAGAAGGGAACTGAAGCTTTCTTT. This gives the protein CARSLEEKGTEAFF.

The CDR3 DNA reads TGTGCCAGCAGTTTAGACAGAACTAACTATGGCTACACCTTC. It translates to CASSLDRTNYGYTF. The chain uses TRBV27 and TRBJ1-2; a possible D gene is TRBD1 (5 bases). This CDR3 has 14 amino acids. Between the trimmed V and J ends, which lost 2 bases and 0 bases, there was a span of 7 bases. Looked up from germline, CDR1 is MNHEY and CDR2 is SMNVEV (reference sequence).

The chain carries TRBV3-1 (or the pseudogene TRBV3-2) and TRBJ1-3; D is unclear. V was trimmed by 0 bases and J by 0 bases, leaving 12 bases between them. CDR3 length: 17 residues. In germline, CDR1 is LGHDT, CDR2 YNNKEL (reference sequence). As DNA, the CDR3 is TGTGCCAGCAGCCAAGATCAATTCGCTCGCTCTGGAAACACCATATATTTT. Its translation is CASSQDQFARSGNTIYF.

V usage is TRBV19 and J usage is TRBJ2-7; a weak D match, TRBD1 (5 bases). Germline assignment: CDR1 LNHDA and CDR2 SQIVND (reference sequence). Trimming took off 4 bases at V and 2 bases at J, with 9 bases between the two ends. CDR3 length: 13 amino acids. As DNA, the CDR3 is TGTGCCAGTAGTACAGGGATGGCCTACGAGCAGTACTTC. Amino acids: CASSTGMAYEQYF.

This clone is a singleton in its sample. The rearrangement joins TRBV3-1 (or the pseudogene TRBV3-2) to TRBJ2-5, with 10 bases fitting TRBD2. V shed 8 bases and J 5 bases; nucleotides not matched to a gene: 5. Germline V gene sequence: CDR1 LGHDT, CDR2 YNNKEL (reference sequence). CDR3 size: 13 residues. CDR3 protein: CASRLAGVETQYF. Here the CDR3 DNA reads TGTGCCAGCCGTCTAGCGGGAGTTGAGACCCAGTACTTC.